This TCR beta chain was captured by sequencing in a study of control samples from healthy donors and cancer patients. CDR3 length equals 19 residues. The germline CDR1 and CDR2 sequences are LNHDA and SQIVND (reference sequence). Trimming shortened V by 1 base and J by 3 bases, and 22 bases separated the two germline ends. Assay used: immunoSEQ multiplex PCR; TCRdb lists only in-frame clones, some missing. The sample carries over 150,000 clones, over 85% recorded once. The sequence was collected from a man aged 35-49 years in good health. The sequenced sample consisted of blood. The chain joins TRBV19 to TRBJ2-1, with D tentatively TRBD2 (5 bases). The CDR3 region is CASSIARQEGAVVYNEQFF. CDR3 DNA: TGTGCCAGTAGTATAGCCAGGCAAGAGGGCGCGGTCGTCTACAATGAGCAGTTCTTC.